This TCR beta chain was recovered during a study of patients and donors after allogeneic stem cell transplantation. This clonotype was counted at least ten times. The trim removed 6 bases at V and 6 bases at J, leaving 11 bases unmatched. The CDR3 has 17 amino acids. One entry per CDR3 protein, called by TCRdb with MiXCR from the RT-PCR reads. The repertoire holds 87,000 or so distinct CDR3 sequences, with approximately 5.2% as singletons. This chain joins TRBV12-3 or TRBV12-4 and TRBJ2-2, with 12 bases matching TRBD1. The specimen sequenced was blood, either unsorted or a sorted T cell fraction (not recorded which). This receptor was identified in a human donor who was either an allogeneic HSCT recipient or a stem cell or donor lymphocyte infusion donor (not recorded which). It is not recorded whose cells these are; they may come from a transplant donor. The CDR3 reads CASRPMVGTGGSGELFF. CDR3 coding DNA: TGTGCCAGCAGACCCATGGTTGGGACAGGGGGCTCCGGGGAGCTGTTTTTT.